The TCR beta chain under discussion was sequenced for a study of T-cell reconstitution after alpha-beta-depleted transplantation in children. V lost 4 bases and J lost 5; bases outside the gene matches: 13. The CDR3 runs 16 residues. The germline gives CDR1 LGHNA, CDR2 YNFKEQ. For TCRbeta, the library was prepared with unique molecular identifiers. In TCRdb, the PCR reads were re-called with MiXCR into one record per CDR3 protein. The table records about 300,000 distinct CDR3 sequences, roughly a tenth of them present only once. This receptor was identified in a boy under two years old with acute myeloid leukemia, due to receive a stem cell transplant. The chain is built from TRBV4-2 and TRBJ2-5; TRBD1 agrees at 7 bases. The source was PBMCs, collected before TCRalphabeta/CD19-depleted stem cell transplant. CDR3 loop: CASSPSGTGVEETQYF. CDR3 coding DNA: TGTGCCAGCAGCCCATCGGGAACAGGGGTCGAGGAGACCCAGTACTTC.